The 13 T cell receptor beta chains below were found in one sample sequenced in a study of shared clonotypes between healthy human individuals. Selected positively for CCR7 and CD45RO-negative, naive CD8 cells excluded terminally differentiated effector memory CD45RA+ cells. Clones were sequenced by immunoSEQ multiplex PCR, and TCRdb holds only the in-frame ones, with some missing. The data hold about 820,000 clones, with over 90% observed a single time. The specimen was naive CD8+ T cells sorted from blood. These receptors were taken from a man aged 30 to 39 in good health.

This sequence joins TRBV27 and TRBJ1-4, with D perhaps matching TRBD1 (5 bases). V was shortened by 2 bases and J by 5 bases, with 12 bases between the two germline ends. Germline V lookup: CDR1 MNHEY, CDR2 SMNVEV (reference sequence). CDR3 length: 15 amino acids. CDR3 nucleotides: TGTGCCAGCAGTTTAAGAAGGGGACGGAATGAAAAACTGTTTTTT. It codes for CASSLRRGRNEKLFF.

This chain connects TRBV7-9 to TRBJ1-1; 9 bases are shared with TRBD1. V shed 5 bases, J shed 4 bases, and the junction held 5 bases outside the gene matches. Germline CDR1 and CDR2: SEHNR and FQNEAQ (reference sequence). The length of the CDR3 is 14 residues. CDR3 coding DNA: TGTGCCAGCAGCAAATTACAGGGGGCCACTGAAGCTTTCTTT. It translates to CASSKLQGATEAFF.

The V and J genes are TRBV5-6 and TRBJ2-5; D is unresolved. Germline V gene data show CDR1 as SGHDT and CDR2 as YYEEEE. CDR3 length equals 13 residues. V was cut by 1 base and J by 5 bases, with 9 bases left in between. The CDR3 DNA reads as TGTGCCAGCAGCTTGCGGGTAGGCGAGACCCAGTACTTC. This gives the protein CASSLRVGETQYF.

The J gene is TRBJ2-1, the V gene TRBV19; no reliable D call. V gave up 3 bases and J gave up 0 bases, with 6 bases separating them. Germline CDR1 and CDR2: LNHDA and SQIVND (reference sequence). This CDR3 has 14 amino acids. CDR3 region: CASSITVSYNEQFF. The CDR3 region has the DNA TGTGCCAGTAGTATTACGGTCTCCTACAATGAGCAGTTCTTC.

The chain employs TRBV15 and TRBJ2-7, with 10 positions matching TRBD1. Germline-derived CDR1 and CDR2 are LNHNV and YYDKDF (reference sequence). This CDR3 is built from 13 residues. V was pared by 9 bases and J by 9 bases, with 11 bases of the junction left unmatched. CDR3 DNA sequence: TGTGCCACAGCCCCGGGACAGGGGTTTGGGCAGTACTTC. Translating it yields CATAPGQGFGQYF. The entire variable domain, with the rest obtained from reference TRBV15 and TRBJ2-7, is as follows: DAMVIQNPRYQVTQFGKPVTLSCSQTLNHNVMYWYQQKSSQAPKLLFHYYDKDFNNEADTPDNFQSRRPNTSFCFLDIRSPGLGDTAMYLCATAPGQGFGQYFGPGTRLTVT.

V usage is TRBV28 and J usage is TRBJ1-2; D unresolved. The germline V gene has CDR1 MDHEN and CDR2 SYDVKM. The CDR3 is 15 residues long. The V end was cut by 7 bases, the J end by 7 bases, with 22 bases between. The CDR3, as DNA: TGTGCCAGCATAGATAGGACGGAGGCTCTGGGTGGCTACACCTTC. This sequence encodes CASIDRTEALGGYTF.

The chain uses TRBV2 and TRBJ2-1; 11 bases are shared with TRBD2. V shed 8 bases and J 3 bases; nucleotides not matched to a gene: 6. The CDR3 runs to 15 residues. CDR1 and CDR2 from the germline V gene are SNHLY and FYNNEI. CDR3 nucleotides: TGTGCCAGCGGGGAGACTAGCGGGATCTACAATGAGCAGTTCTTC. It codes for CASGETSGIYNEQFF.

The chain uses TRBV27 and TRBJ1-1; possibly TRBD1 for D (5 bases). In germline, CDR1 is MNHEY, CDR2 SMNVEV (reference sequence). V lost 6 bases to trimming and J lost 6 bases, with 14 bases between them. This CDR3 contains 13 residues. CDR3 region: CASSLGRGAEAFF. The CDR3 DNA is TGTGCCAGCAGCTTGGGACGTGGGGCTGAAGCTTTCTTT.

The J gene is TRBJ2-1, the V gene TRBV7-3, with TRBD2 as a possible D gene (5 bases). The CDR3 has 16 amino acids. The germline gives CDR1 SGHTA, CDR2 FQGTGA. The ends were cut back, 1 base at V and 5 bases at J, with 15 bases in the middle. CDR3 protein: CASSLSTSTVDNEQFF. The CDR3 coding sequence is TGTGCCAGCAGCTTAAGCACTAGTACCGTCGACAATGAGCAGTTCTTC.

Regarding this clone: Other DNA sequences in the sample encode the same CDR3. The chain has TRBV9 and TRBJ2-7; the D is unclear. V was shortened by 0 bases and J by 4 bases, with 5 bases between the two germline ends. The V gene's germline CDR1 is SGDLS and CDR2 YYNGEE. The CDR3 runs 12 residues. This CDR3 reads CASSVEGYEQYF. CDR3 nucleotides: TGTGCCAGCAGCGTAGAAGGTTACGAGCAGTACTTC.

The chain has TRBV4-3 and TRBJ2-1; the match to TRBD2 covers 7 bases. The CDR3 is made up of 15 amino acids. Germline lookup yields CDR1 LGHNA and CDR2 YSLEER. Trimming cost V 1 base and J 6 bases; bases outside gene matches: 6. CDR3 coding DNA: TGCGCCAGCAGCCAAGGACTAGCCGAAATCAATGAGCAGTTCTTC. Translated: CASSQGLAEINEQFF.

In this sample, this clone turned up a few times. The rearrangement joins TRBV5-4 to TRBJ1-1; the D gene is possibly TRBD1 (6 bases). This CDR3 spans 13 amino acids. Deletions cut 5 bases from V and 1 base from J, with 9 bases between. CDR1 SGHNT and CDR2 YYREEE come from the germline V gene (reference sequence). For the CDR3, the DNA is TGTGCCAGCAGGCCACAGGGGAACACTGAAGCTTTCTTT. Its translation: CASRPQGNTEAFF.

For the CDR3, the DNA is TGTGCCAGCAGGTTGGGCTCCTACGAGCAGTACTTC. As protein: CASRLGSYEQYF. The chain combines TRBV11-2 with TRBJ2-7, with D unclear. Germline CDR1 reads SGHAT; CDR2 reads FQNNGV. V lost 6 bases, J lost 0 bases, and 6 bases lay in between. This CDR3 region has 12 residues.